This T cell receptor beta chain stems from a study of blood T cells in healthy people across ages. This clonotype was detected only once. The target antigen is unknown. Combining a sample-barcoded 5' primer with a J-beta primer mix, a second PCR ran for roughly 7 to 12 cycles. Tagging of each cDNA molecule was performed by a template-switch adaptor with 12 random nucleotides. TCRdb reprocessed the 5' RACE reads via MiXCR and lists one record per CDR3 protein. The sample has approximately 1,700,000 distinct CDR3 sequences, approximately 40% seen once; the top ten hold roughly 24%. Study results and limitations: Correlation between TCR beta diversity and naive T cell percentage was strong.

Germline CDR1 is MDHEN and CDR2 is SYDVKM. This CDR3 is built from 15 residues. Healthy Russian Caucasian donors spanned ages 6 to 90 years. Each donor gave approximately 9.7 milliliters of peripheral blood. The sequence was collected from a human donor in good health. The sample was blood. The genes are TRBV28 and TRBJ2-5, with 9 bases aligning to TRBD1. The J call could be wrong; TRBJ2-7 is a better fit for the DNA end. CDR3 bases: TGTGCCAGCAGTGGCACCGGGACAGGGTCCTACGAGCAGTACTTC. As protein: CASSGTGTGSYEQYF.